This T cell receptor (beta chain) comes out of a study of blood T cell repertoires in COVID-19. Looking at the study overall: COVID-19 samples collected from the United States, Italy and Spain covered acute and convalescent phases.

TCRdb's table, derived via immunoSEQ multiplex PCR, lists solely in-frame clones and lacks some. The table lists tens of thousands of clones, around 81% of them singletons. The trim removed 0 bases at V and 1 base at J, leaving 12 bases unmatched. The CDR3 has 19 amino acids. The germline V gene encodes CDR1 SGDLS and CDR2 YYNGEE. The chain combines TRBV9 with TRBJ2-5; 10 bases are a match to TRBD2. The sequence came from a woman of 80 years or more with acute or convalescent COVID-19. Material for sequencing was peripheral blood. CDR3 nucleotides: TGTGCCAGCAGCGTAGCTACGAGCGGGGGGGCTATTGGCCAAGAGACCCAGTACTTC. This sequence encodes CASSVATSGGAIGQETQYF.